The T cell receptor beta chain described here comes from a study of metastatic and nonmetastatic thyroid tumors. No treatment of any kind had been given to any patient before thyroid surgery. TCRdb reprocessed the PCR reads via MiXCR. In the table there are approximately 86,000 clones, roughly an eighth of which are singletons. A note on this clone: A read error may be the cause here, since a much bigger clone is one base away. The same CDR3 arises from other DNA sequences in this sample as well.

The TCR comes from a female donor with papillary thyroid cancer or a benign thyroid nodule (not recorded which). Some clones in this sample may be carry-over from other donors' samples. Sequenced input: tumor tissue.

CDR3 amino acids: CASSLSGGGQETQYF. The CDR3 DNA sequence: TGTGCCAGCAGCCTATCGGGGGGTGGCCAAGAGACCCAGTACTTC. The chain links TRBV27 to TRBJ2-5; 7 bases agree with TRBD2. Germline V lookup: CDR1 MNHEY, CDR2 SMNVEV (reference sequence). V shed 6 bases and J 1 base; nucleotides not matched to a gene: 8. This CDR3 comprises 15 residues.